Listed here are 13 T cell receptor beta chains from one sample, sequenced in a study of Graves' ophthalmopathy and Graves' hyperthyroidism. Amplification of TCR beta CDR3 regions used RNA transcripts. Scientists carried out first-round RT-PCR using HTBI primers and then a second-round multiplex PCR. TCRdb independently ran MiXCR on the multiplex PCR reads; one entry per CDR3 protein. The sample lists 200,000 to 250,000 distinct CDR3 sequences, roughly 21% occurring once. Sequencing was performed on peripheral blood. The receptors originated from a woman between 50 and 59 years old with Graves' ophthalmopathy.

This clonotype was seen many times. The rearrangement links TRBV19 to TRBJ1-5; 7 nucleotides line up with TRBD1. The CDR3 is made up of 17 amino acids. Germline values: CDR1 LNHDA, CDR2 SQIVND (reference sequence). The J segment lost 1 base and the V segment lost 4 bases, leaving 10 bases of the junction unmatched. CDR3 protein: CASSNTQGVRSNQPQHF. CDR3 in DNA: TGTGCCAGTAGTAACACCCAGGGGGTGAGGAGCAATCAGCCCCAGCATTTT.

This clonotype was seen ten or more times. The rearrangement uses TRBV6-1 and TRBJ1-2; a possible D gene is TRBD1 (6 bases). The germline V gene encodes CDR1 MNHNS and CDR2 SASEGT. CDR3 length equals 14 residues. The V end was cut by 4 bases, the J end by 3 bases, with 12 bases between. The CDR3 DNA is TGTGCCAGCAGTGCACCAGGGGCCTACTATGGCTACACCTTC. Amino acids: CASSAPGAYYGYTF.

This clonotype was counted at least ten times. This chain uses TRBV27 with TRBJ1-6, with TRBD1 matching 9 bases. After removal of 4 bases from V and 8 bases from J, the junction contained 9 bases not matched to a gene. Germline CDR1 reads MNHEY; CDR2 reads SMNVEV (reference sequence). The CDR3 has 16 residues. The chain's CDR3 is CASSYHPGQGYSPLHF. The CDR3 nucleotides are TGTGCCAGCAGTTATCATCCGGGACAGGGATATTCACCCCTCCACTTT.

Comment on this clonotype: The junction differs from germline at one of its ends, possibly a read error. The chain recombines TRBV5-1 with TRBJ2-6; the D gene is possibly TRBD1 (5 bases). CDR1 is SGHRS, CDR2 YFSETQ, per germline. CDR3 length: 14 amino acids. The chain's CDR3 is CVSSLGSGANVLTF. CDR3 nucleotides: TGCGTCAGCAGCTTGGGGTCTGGGGCTAACGTCCTGACTTTC. Full variable domain (outside the CDR3, taken from reference TRBV5-1 and TRBJ2-6): KAGVTQTPRYLIKTRGQQVTLSCSPISGHRSVSWYQQTPGQGLQFLFEYFSETQRNKGNFPGRFSGRQFSNSRSEMNVSTLELGDSALYLCVSSLGSGANVLTFGAGSRLTVL.

This clonotype was found many times. The J gene is TRBJ1-1, the V gene TRBV6-5; 8 bases fit TRBD1. CDR3 length: 16 amino acids. The trim removed 2 bases at V and 3 bases at J, leaving 8 bases unmatched. Looked up from germline, CDR1 is MNHEY and CDR2 is SVGAGI. The CDR3 reads CASSYDRGNMYTEAFF. CDR3 DNA: TGTGCCAGCAGTTACGACAGGGGAAACATGTACACTGAAGCTTTCTTT.

This clonotype showed up many times. V and J are TRBV10-3 and TRBJ2-5; TRBD2 agrees at 8 bases. Germline loops: CDR1 ENHRY, CDR2 SYGVKD. The CDR3 runs to 15 residues. V lost 4 bases and J lost 5; bases outside the gene matches: 9. CDR3 sequence: CAISGPGGGAETQYF. The CDR3 bases are TGTGCCATCAGTGGTCCCGGGGGGGGCGCGGAGACCCAGTACTTC.

This clonotype has a count of ten or more. CDR3 loop: CASTSEVVFGELFF. CDR3 bases: TGCGCCAGCACATCGGAAGTAGTGTTTGGGGAGCTGTTTTTT. V is TRBV5-1 and J is TRBJ2-2; D call uncertain. V lost 6 bases and J 8 bases, leaving 17 bases between the germline ends. The CDR3 is 14 amino acids. Germline CDR1 and CDR2: SGHRS and YFSETQ.

The chain links TRBV12-3 or TRBV12-4 to TRBJ2-7, with D perhaps TRBD1 (6 bases). The CDR3 covers 14 residues. V gave up 5 bases and J gave up 3 bases, with 14 bases separating them. DNA for the CDR3: TGTGCCAGCAGTATAACCGGGACACGCTACGAGCAGTACTTC. It specifies CASSITGTRYEQYF.

At least ten counts were recorded for this clonotype. The chain joins TRBV5-1 to TRBJ1-2; D not certain. Per the germline V gene, CDR1 is SGHRS and CDR2 is YFSETQ. V lost 3 bases and J lost 2, with 17 bases in between. CDR3 length equals 16 residues. CDR3 residues: CASSSKDQDKNYGYTF. In nucleotides, the CDR3 is TGCGCCAGCAGCTCAAAAGACCAAGACAAGAACTATGGCTACACCTTC. Together with reference TRBV5-1 and TRBJ1-2, the CDR3 gives the full variable domain: KAGVTQTPRYLIKTRGQQVTLSCSPISGHRSVSWYQQTPGQGLQFLFEYFSETQRNKGNFPGRFSGRQFSNSRSEMNVSTLELGDSALYLCASSSKDQDKNYGYTFGSGTRLTVV.

This clonotype was counted a single time. The CDR3 DNA follows: TGTGCCAGCAGCCGCGATAACAGGGACCATGGCTACACCTTC. Protein: CASSRDNRDHGYTF. The rearrangement uses TRBV6-1 and TRBJ1-2; D might be TRBD1 (6 bases). The CDR3 extends over 14 amino acids. Germline V gene lookup returns CDR1 MNHNS and CDR2 SASEGT. V was clipped by 6 bases and J by 6 bases, with 17 bases between them.

This clonotype was counted at least ten times. The gene calls are TRBV30 and TRBJ2-5; TRBD2 matches at 14 bases. Germline lookup yields CDR1 GTSNPN and CDR2 SVGIG (reference sequence). V shed 5 bases, J shed 7 bases, and the junction held 6 bases outside the gene matches. The CDR3 spans 14 residues. CDR3 DNA sequence: TGTGCCTGGTCTCCGGGACTAGCGGGAGTGACCCAGTACTTC. It translates to CAWSPGLAGVTQYF. Full variable domain (remainder filled in from reference TRBV30 and TRBJ2-5): SQTIHQWPATLVQPVGSPLSLECTVEGTSNPNLYWYRQAAGRGLQLLFYSVGIGQISSEVPQNLSASRPQDRQFILSSKKLLLSDSGFYLCAWSPGLAGVTQYFGPGTRLLVL.

This clonotype was recorded at least ten times. This chain uses TRBV6-1 with TRBJ2-5; D might be TRBD1 (6 bases). Germline V gene sequence: CDR1 MNHNS, CDR2 SASEGT. The CDR3 consists of 12 residues. Trimming pared 6 bases from V and 6 bases from J, leaving 11 bases between. The CDR3: CASSDRLQTQYF. CDR3 DNA sequence: TGTGCCAGCAGCGACAGGCTACAGACCCAGTACTTC.

In its sample, this clonotype was seen many times. The V gene is TRBV12-3 or TRBV12-4, the J gene TRBJ1-2, with D perhaps TRBD1 (6 bases). Between the trimmed V and J ends, which lost 5 bases and 4 bases, there was a span of 11 bases. The CDR3 contains 13 residues. This chain's CDR3 is CASSPRQVYGYTF. The DNA of the CDR3 is TGTGCCAGCAGTCCACGACAGGTCTATGGCTACACCTTC.